This T cell receptor (beta chain) was recorded in a study of T-cell reconstitution after alpha-beta-depleted transplantation in children. V lost 6 bases and J lost 8, with 13 bases in between. The CDR3 consists of 13 residues. Per germline, CDR1 MNHEY and CDR2 SMNVEV (reference sequence). Study outcomes and limitations: Surviving recipient cells, namely T cells and thymic progenitors, were the source of high day-60 TCRbeta diversity in some patients.

Of note for this clonotype: Its antigen remains unidentified.

Unique molecular identifiers tagged the TCRbeta library. A single record per CDR3 protein comes from TCRdb applying MiXCR to the PCR reads. Found here are fewer than 700,000 distinct CDR3 sequences, roughly 24% of them singletons; the top ten hold about 14%. The sequenced sample was PBMCs, mostly from graft donor cells, obtained 360 days after TCRalphabeta/CD19-depleted stem cell transplant. The sequence was collected from a boy under two years old who had a stem cell transplant for acute myeloid leukemia, so the T cells may come from the graft donor. The rearrangement uses TRBV27 and TRBJ2-2; possibly TRBD2 for D (5 bases). DNA for the CDR3: TGTGCCAGCAGACCCTTGGGCGGGGGGGAGCTGTTTTTT. This translates into CASRPLGGGELFF.